A single sample is the source of the 23 T cell receptor beta chains below, sequenced in a study of blood T cell repertoires in COVID-19. Repertoires were generated with immunoSEQ multiplex PCR, while TCRdb's copy carries only in-frame clones and drops some. Of almost 350,000 clones in the sample, 88% were seen once. Specimen: PBMCs or T cells enriched from blood (not recorded which). These receptors originate from a woman aged 25 to 39 who had been exposed to COVID-19.

The chain combines TRBV3-1 (or the pseudogene TRBV3-2) with TRBJ2-1; 12 bases map to TRBD2. The length of the CDR3 is 16 residues. CDR1 and CDR2 (germline): LGHDT, YNNKEL (reference sequence). With 0 bases clipped from V and 7 bases from J, the junction kept 4 bases outside the gene matches. The CDR3 loop reads CASSQETSGSWNEQFF. The CDR3 nucleotides are TGTGCCAGCAGCCAAGAGACTAGCGGGAGTTGGAATGAGCAGTTCTTC.

The genes are TRBV10-2 and TRBJ1-6, with D perhaps TRBD1 (5 bases). The CDR3 contains 14 residues. The V and J ends lost 3 bases and 11 bases respectively, with 14 bases between them. CDR1 WSHSY and CDR2 SAAADI come from the germline V gene. CDR3 in DNA: TGCGCCAGCAGTGAAGGTGTAGGGGCCCCACCCCTCCACTTT. Its protein product is CASSEGVGAPPLHF.

This sequence joins TRBV7-3 and TRBJ1-2; 7 bases are shared with TRBD1. The CDR3 has 16 residues. Germline lookup yields CDR1 SGHTA and CDR2 FQGTGA. With 0 bases clipped from V and 3 bases from J, the junction kept 7 bases outside the gene matches. The CDR3 bases are TGTGCCAGCAGCTTAACGGGGGACAGCCCGGACTATGGCTACACCTTC. Translated: CASSLTGDSPDYGYTF.

CDR3 loop: CASSRPGTSASLWYF. The CDR3 DNA is TGTGCCAGCAGCCGCCCCGGGACTAGCGCCTCACTGTGGTACTTC. The chain uses TRBV13 and TRBJ2-7; 10 nucleotides line up with TRBD2. The CDR3 extends over 15 amino acids. Unmatched junction bases numbered 16, after V lost 5 bases and J lost 12 bases. Germline loops: CDR1 PRHDT, CDR2 FYEKMQ (reference sequence).

There are a few counts of this clone. This chain uses TRBV11-3 with TRBJ1-2, with D maybe TRBD1 (6 bases). The CDR3 has 16 residues. In germline, CDR1 is SGHNT, CDR2 YENEEA. V shed 4 bases and J shed 0 bases, with 15 bases lying between them. The CDR3 nucleotides read TGTGCCAGCAGCTCCCCAGGGGCCAAAGCTAACTATGGCTACACCTTC. Translation gives CASSSPGAKANYGYTF.

The chain is built from TRBV12-3 or TRBV12-4 and TRBJ1-5; D not certain. V lost 5 bases and J 3 bases, leaving 8 bases between the germline ends. The CDR3 is 13 amino acids. CDR3 sequence: CASSGSHNQPQHF. The CDR3, as DNA: TGTGCCAGCAGTGGCTCCCACAATCAGCCCCAGCATTTT.

The chain carries TRBV5-1 and TRBJ2-7, with TRBD1 matching over 7 bases. Trimming cost V 4 bases and J 3 bases; bases outside gene matches: 13. Per germline, CDR1 SGHRS and CDR2 YFSETQ. The CDR3 spans 16 residues. The CDR3 sequence: CASSREFTGALYEQYF. The DNA of the CDR3 is TGCGCCAGCAGCCGAGAATTTACAGGGGCCCTCTACGAGCAGTACTTC.

The rearrangement uses TRBV28 and TRBJ2-7, with TRBD1 identical over 7 bases. The V gene's germline CDR1 is MDHEN and CDR2 SYDVKM. The CDR3 contains 16 residues. The junction had 8 bases not matched to a gene; V was cut back by 1 base and J by 2 bases. CDR3 amino acids: CASSLFIGTATYEQYF. Here the CDR3 DNA reads TGTGCCAGCAGTTTATTTATCGGGACAGCGACCTACGAGCAGTACTTC. Supplemented by reference TRBV28 and TRBJ2-7, the full variable domain reads DVKVTQSSRYLVKRTGEKVFLECVQDMDHENMFWYRQDPGLGLRLIYFSYDVKMKEKGDIPEGYSVSREKKERFSLILESASTNQTSMYLCASSLFIGTATYEQYFGPGTRLTVT.

The rearrangement links TRBV29-1 to TRBJ1-6; D possibly corresponds to TRBD1 (6 bases). The germline V gene encodes CDR1 SQVTM and CDR2 ANQGSEA. V was clipped by 7 bases and J by 9 bases, with 19 bases between them. The CDR3 extends over 14 amino acids. CDR3 loop: CSARIGQSGSPLHF. The CDR3 bases are TGCAGCGCCCGAATAGGACAGAGCGGTTCACCCCTCCACTTT.

This chain uses TRBV30 with TRBJ2-7, with D possibly being TRBD2 (6 bases). The germline V gene has CDR1 GTSNPN and CDR2 SVGIG (reference sequence). V was cut by 3 bases and J by 1 base, with 10 bases left in between. This CDR3 has 13 amino acids. The CDR3 region is CAWSSGRSYEQYF. The CDR3, as DNA: TGTGCCTGGAGCTCGGGGAGGTCCTACGAGCAGTACTTC.

The gene calls are TRBV20-1 and TRBJ1-2, with 12 bases fitting TRBD1. Germline assignment: CDR1 DFQATT and CDR2 SNEGSKA (reference sequence). Trimming removed 3 bases from V and 3 bases from J; junction bases left unmatched: 8. CDR3 length equals 16 residues. The CDR3 DNA reads TGCAGTGCTAGTGCCCGGGACAGGGGGCTTTACTATGGCTACACCTTC. Translation: CSASARDRGLYYGYTF.

The chain carries TRBV28 and TRBJ1-4; a weak D match, TRBD1 (6 bases). Looked up from germline, CDR1 is MDHEN and CDR2 is SYDVKM. V lost 4 bases, J lost 7 bases, and 13 bases lay in between. The CDR3 totals 14 residues. CDR3 protein: CASSSQGPGEKLFF. The CDR3 DNA follows: TGTGCCAGCAGTTCCCAGGGGCCGGGTGAAAAACTGTTTTTT.

The gene calls are TRBV10-3 and TRBJ2-3; 8 positions agree with TRBD2. The V gene end was trimmed by 4 bases and the J gene end by 1 base; junction bases not matched to a gene: 4. From germline, CDR1 is ENHRY and CDR2 SYGVKD. The CDR3 consists of 15 residues. The CDR3 sequence is CAISGPGLGTDTQYF. The DNA of the CDR3 is TGTGCCATCAGTGGACCGGGACTAGGCACAGATACGCAGTATTTT.

V is TRBV5-1 and J is TRBJ1-2; D is unresolved. The germline V gene encodes CDR1 SGHRS and CDR2 YFSETQ. Trimming removed 0 bases at V and 6 bases at J, with 15 bases between. The CDR3 runs to 15 residues. The chain's CDR3 is CASSLGSRVVNGYTF. Here the CDR3 DNA reads TGCGCCAGCAGCTTGGGTTCCCGGGTGGTGAATGGCTACACCTTC.

This clone was recorded only once. The CDR3, as DNA: TGTGCCAGCCGGACAGCTCCGAACTCCTACGAGCAGTACTTC. Its protein is CASRTAPNSYEQYF. This sequence joins TRBV2 and TRBJ2-7, with a tentative D call TRBD1 (6 bases). The CDR3 sequence is 14 residues long. Germline V gene data show CDR1 as SNHLY and CDR2 as FYNNEI. Trimming cost V 8 bases and J 0 bases, with 14 bases left between them.

The genes are TRBV2 and TRBJ2-1; D perhaps matches TRBD1 (5 bases). The CDR3 has 15 residues. V gave up 4 bases and J gave up 5 bases, with 15 bases separating them. Per germline, CDR1 SNHLY and CDR2 FYNNEI. The CDR3 DNA reads as TGTGCCAGCAGTGCAGGGTTTACCCCCCACAATGAGCAGTTCTTC. Residues: CASSAGFTPHNEQFF.

The V and J genes are TRBV7-3 and TRBJ2-2; D gene ambiguous. The germline V gene encodes CDR1 SGHTA and CDR2 FQGTGA. V was clipped by 2 bases and J by 0 bases, with 13 bases between them. The CDR3 consists of 17 residues. DNA for the CDR3: TGTGCCAGCAGCTTAGCCCCGGCCCTAGCGAACACCGGGGAGCTGTTTTTT. Translation: CASSLAPALANTGELFF.

J is TRBJ2-1 and V is TRBV18; the match to TRBD2 covers 8 bases. The ends lost 1 base at V and 0 bases at J; junction bases unmatched: 5. The CDR3 is made up of 17 amino acids. Germline values: CDR1 KGHSH, CDR2 LQKENI. The CDR3 DNA reads as TGTGCCAGCTCACCACTGGAAGCGGGGGACTCCTACAATGAGCAGTTCTTC. Its translation: CASSPLEAGDSYNEQFF.

This CDR3 reads CASSQDTSGRWNEQFF. CDR3 bases: TGCGCCAGCAGCCAAGACACTAGCGGGAGATGGAATGAGCAGTTCTTC. This rearrangement joins TRBV4-1 to TRBJ2-1, with 11 bases matching TRBD2. The V gene's germline CDR1 is MGHRA and CDR2 YSYEKL. The ends lost 0 bases at V and 7 bases at J; junction bases unmatched: 5. CDR3 size: 16 residues.

This chain connects TRBV11-2 to TRBJ1-5, with 12 nucleotides matching TRBD1. The junction had 6 bases not matched to a gene; V was cut back by 4 bases and J by 2 bases. This CDR3 is 17 amino acids long. CDR1 and CDR2 from the germline V gene are SGHAT and FQNNGV. The CDR3 region has the DNA TGTGCCAGCAGCTCCGGGACAGGGGGCGCAGGCAATCAGCCCCAGCATTTT. It translates to CASSSGTGGAGNQPQHF.

The rearrangement uses TRBV7-3 and TRBJ2-1; TRBD2 matches 11 bases. CDR1 and CDR2 from the germline V gene are SGHTA and FQGTGA. This CDR3 is 16 amino acids long. The trim removed 4 bases at V and 10 bases at J, leaving 12 bases unmatched. The CDR3 is CASSSGVAGGVGEQFF. The CDR3 coding sequence is TGTGCCAGCAGCTCCGGTGTAGCGGGAGGGGTGGGGGAGCAGTTCTTC.

The J gene is TRBJ1-5, the V gene TRBV10-3; D is perhaps TRBD1 (5 bases). In germline, CDR1 is ENHRY, CDR2 SYGVKD. The V end was cut by 4 bases, the J end by 3 bases, with 13 bases between. The CDR3 runs to 15 residues. Written as DNA, the CDR3 is TGTGCCATCAGTGTATCAACAGGACACAATCAGCCCCAGCATTTT. Amino acid sequence: CAISVSTGHNQPQHF.

This chain uses TRBV7-6 with TRBJ2-3; 11 bases are a match to TRBD2. Unmatched junction bases numbered 2, after V lost 3 bases and J lost 0 bases. Germline lookup yields CDR1 SGHVS and CDR2 FNYEAQ. CDR3 size: 16 residues. The CDR3 is CASSFGTSGSTDTQYF. CDR3 DNA sequence: TGTGCCAGCAGCTTCGGGACTAGCGGTAGCACAGATACGCAGTATTTT.